These 31 T cell receptor beta chains were sequenced from one sample in a study of blood T cell repertoires in COVID-19. Sequenced by immunoSEQ multiplex PCR; TCRdb stores in-frame clones only, minus some. The repertoire includes approximately 440,000 clones, about nine tenths of them detected once, and less than 0.75% sits in the top ten. Sequenced: PBMCs or T cells enriched from blood (not recorded which). These receptors all come from a man between 18 and 29 years old who had recovered from COVID-19.

The chain carries TRBV5-4 and TRBJ2-3; TRBD2 matches 11 bases. Germline CDR1 SGHNT, CDR2 YYREEE (reference sequence). Trimming removed 8 bases from V and 6 bases from J; junction bases left unmatched: 8. This CDR3 has 14 residues. This CDR3 is CASHSGGARDTQYF. CDR3 coding DNA: TGTGCCAGTCATAGCGGGGGGGCCCGGGATACGCAGTATTTT.

V gene TRBV12-3 or TRBV12-4 combines with J gene TRBJ1-5; D ambiguous. The CDR3 has 12 amino acids. V dropped 3 bases and J dropped 7 bases, with 7 bases sitting between them. Here the CDR3 DNA reads TGTGCCAGCAGTTTGAGGCCCCAGCCCCAGCATTTT. It specifies CASSLRPQPQHF.

The rearrangement uses TRBV27 and TRBJ1-6; possible D gene TRBD1, 5 bases. The CDR3 sequence is 14 residues long. Looked up from germline, CDR1 is MNHEY and CDR2 is SMNVEV (reference sequence). V lost 2 bases, J lost 9 bases, and 11 bases lay in between. The CDR3 loop is CASSLRQGGSPLHF. DNA of the CDR3: TGTGCCAGCAGTTTAAGGCAGGGCGGTTCACCCCTCCACTTT.

This chain links TRBV5-1 with TRBJ2-7, with D possibly matching TRBD2 (6 bases). V was trimmed by 0 bases and J by 6 bases, leaving 16 bases between them. This CDR3 has 15 residues. CDR1 is SGHRS and CDR2 is YFSETQ in the germline V gene. The CDR3 loop is CASSLDSGAGGEQYF. Here the CDR3 DNA reads TGCGCCAGCAGCTTGGACTCGGGAGCGGGCGGCGAGCAGTACTTC.

The gene calls are TRBV6-2 or TRBV6-3 and TRBJ2-7; maybe TRBD2 (6 bases). The CDR3 spans 17 residues. Germline V lookup: CDR1 MNHEY, CDR2 SVGEGT. V lost 5 bases and J 2 bases, leaving 22 bases between the germline ends. The CDR3 nucleotides are TGTGCCAGCAGTCTTTGGAGGGGTCGGTCCCAGACCTACGAGCAGTACTTC. Its translation is CASSLWRGRSQTYEQYF.

The V call is TRBV28, the J call TRBJ1-5; the match to TRBD1 covers 10 bases. Looked up from germline, CDR1 is MDHEN and CDR2 is SYDVKM. This CDR3 has 15 amino acids. V dropped 4 bases and J dropped 6; count of bases not matched to a gene: 6. The CDR3 bases are TGTGCCAGCAGTTCCCGACAGGGGGCAAGTCAGCCCCAGCATTTT. Translated: CASSSRQGASQPQHF.

This clone was observed a handful of times. The rearrangement links TRBV29-1 to TRBJ1-2; 7 positions agree with TRBD1. V gave up 3 bases and J gave up 1 base; unmatched junction bases: 5. This CDR3 has 14 amino acids. In germline, CDR1 is SQVTM, CDR2 ANQGSEA. CDR3 nucleotide sequence: TGCAGCGTTGACTCGGGACAGTTTAACTATGGCTACACCTTC. Translated, it gives CSVDSGQFNYGYTF.

This clone was detected only once. The rearrangement joins TRBV3-1 (or the pseudogene TRBV3-2) to TRBJ2-7, with D possibly being TRBD2 (6 bases). CDR1 and CDR2 from the germline V gene are LGHDT and YNNKEL (reference sequence). The CDR3 runs 15 residues. V was cut by 1 base and J by 2 bases, with 12 bases left in between. Here the CDR3 DNA reads TGTGCCAGCAGCCAAGGAGGGACTCCAACCTACGAGCAGTACTTC. This encodes CASSQGGTPTYEQYF.

This clone was seen once. One end of the junction varies from germline; a read error may be responsible. V usage is TRBV6-5 and J usage is TRBJ1-1, with unresolved D. Per the germline V gene, CDR1 is MNHEY and CDR2 is SVGAGI. CDR3 length: 12 residues. This chain's CDR3 is CVSRYGSSEAFF. DNA for the CDR3: TGTGTCAGCAGGTATGGGAGCTCCGAAGCTTTCTTT.

The rearrangement uses TRBV7-6 and TRBJ2-3; 12 bases fit TRBD2. Trimming removed 0 bases from V and 4 bases from J; junction bases left unmatched: 8. Germline-derived CDR1 and CDR2 are SGHVS and FNYEAQ. CDR3 size: 18 residues. DNA of the CDR3: TGTGCCAGCAGCTTAGCGGCGCTAGCGGGAGGGCCCTCAGATACGCAGTATTTT. It codes for CASSLAALAGGPSDTQYF. The full variable domain, rest sourced from reference TRBV7-6 and TRBJ2-3, is GAGVSQSPRYKVTKRGQDVALRCDPISGHVSLYWYRQALGQGPEFLTYFNYEAQQDKSGLPNDRFSAERPEGSISTLTIQRTEQRDSAMYRCASSLAALAGGPSDTQYFGPGTRLTVL.

This clone was found once. This chain links TRBV6-2 or TRBV6-3 with TRBJ1-1, with 7 bases matching TRBD1. Germline CDR1 is MNHEY and CDR2 is SVGEGT. V was clipped by 0 bases and J by 1 base; unmatched bases: 11. This CDR3 contains 18 residues. The CDR3 region has the DNA TGTGCCAGCAGTTACTCGACGAGGTTGGACAGGCAGAACACTGAAGCTTTCTTT. Its protein is CASSYSTRLDRQNTEAFF.

The rearrangement uses TRBV27 and TRBJ1-5, with D tentatively TRBD1 (5 bases). Germline-derived CDR1 and CDR2 are MNHEY and SMNVEV (reference sequence). This CDR3 is 15 amino acids long. Trimming left V 5 bases short and J 1 base short, with 12 bases between. As DNA, the CDR3 is TGTGCCAGCAGTATTTCGACAGAGAGCAATCAGCCCCAGCATTTT. Translation gives CASSISTESNQPQHF.

The chain is built from TRBV28 and TRBJ2-5; TRBD2 agrees at 14 bases. Germline CDR1 reads MDHEN; CDR2 reads SYDVKM. This CDR3 has 17 amino acids. The V gene end was trimmed by 9 bases and the J gene end by 5 bases; junction bases not matched to a gene: 14. The CDR3 sequence is CASNRLAGGTEEETQYF. DNA for the CDR3: TGTGCCAGTAATCGACTAGCGGGAGGGACTGAGGAGGAGACCCAGTACTTC.

The rearrangement joins TRBV10-3 to TRBJ2-7; TRBD2 matches 11 bases. The ends lost 9 bases at V and 4 bases at J; junction bases unmatched: 5. Germline CDR1 reads ENHRY; CDR2 reads SYGVKD. This CDR3 has 13 residues. CDR3 coding DNA: TGTGCCATTCGACTAGCGGGGACATACGAGCAGTACTTC. Its translation is CAIRLAGTYEQYF.

The chain links TRBV5-1 to TRBJ1-6; tentative D call: TRBD1 (6 bases). This CDR3 spans 14 amino acids. CDR1 and CDR2 from the germline V gene are SGHRS and YFSETQ. V was cut by 5 bases and J by 7 bases, with 13 bases left in between. The CDR3 reads CASSGGSGNSPLHF. As DNA, the CDR3 is TGCGCCAGCAGTGGGGGCTCTGGGAATTCACCCCTCCACTTT.

This chain uses TRBV29-1 with TRBJ1-2, with D maybe TRBD1 (6 bases). The CDR3 is 13 amino acids. The V and J ends lost 6 bases and 3 bases respectively, with 14 bases between them. Germline V gene lookup returns CDR1 SQVTM and CDR2 ANQGSEA. CDR3 loop: CSVPGGHDYGYTF. The DNA of the CDR3 is TGCAGCGTCCCGGGGGGACACGACTATGGCTACACCTTC.

The gene calls are TRBV2 and TRBJ1-5; D is ambiguous. Germline lookup yields CDR1 SNHLY and CDR2 FYNNEI. V lost 1 base, J lost 7 bases, and 5 bases lay in between. This CDR3 spans 12 amino acids. The CDR3 protein is CASSEGRQPQHF. DNA of the CDR3: TGTGCCAGCAGTGAAGGCCGGCAGCCCCAGCATTTT.

The CDR3: CATRSGKSGQPQHF. DNA for the CDR3: TGTGCCACCCGTTCAGGGAAGTCAGGGCAGCCCCAGCATTTT. The rearrangement links TRBV27 to TRBJ1-5; a possible D gene is TRBD1 (5 bases). Germline V CDR1 and CDR2: MNHEY, SMNVEV (reference sequence). The CDR3 extends over 14 amino acids. Deletions cut 10 bases from V and 7 bases from J, with 20 bases between.

The V call is TRBV10-3, the J call TRBJ1-5; D is ambiguous. The length of the CDR3 is 15 residues. Trimming removed 8 bases from V and 4 bases from J, with 18 bases in between. Germline CDR1 is ENHRY and CDR2 is SYGVKD. CDR3 amino acids: CAISPAGSGNQPQHF. The DNA of the CDR3 is TGTGCCATCTCGCCCGCGGGGAGTGGTAATCAGCCCCAGCATTTT.

V usage is TRBV9 and J usage is TRBJ2-7; D remains ambiguous. CDR3 size: 14 residues. Deletions cut 0 bases from V and 2 bases from J, with 9 bases between. Germline V gives CDR1 SGDLS, CDR2 YYNGEE. This CDR3 reads CASSVAGPAYEQYF. CDR3 coding DNA: TGTGCCAGCAGCGTAGCTGGCCCCGCCTACGAGCAGTACTTC.

The chain carries TRBV10-1 and TRBJ2-3, with 7 positions matching TRBD2. The J segment lost 5 bases and the V segment lost 3 bases, leaving 8 bases of the junction unmatched. The CDR3 runs to 15 residues. The germline gives CDR1 WNHNN, CDR2 SYGVQD (reference sequence). CDR3 region: CASSERAGVIDTQYF. DNA for the CDR3: TGCGCCAGCAGTGAAAGGGCGGGAGTAATAGATACGCAGTATTTT.

The chain has TRBV27 and TRBJ2-5; TRBD2 matches 8 bases. V gave up 0 bases and J gave up 5 bases; unmatched junction bases: 5. Germline V lookup: CDR1 MNHEY, CDR2 SMNVEV (reference sequence). CDR3 length: 15 amino acids. In DNA, the CDR3 is TGTGCCAGCAGTTTATCCGGCGGGAGGCTCGAGACCCAGTACTTC. This encodes CASSLSGGRLETQYF.

The count of this clone is one. V usage is TRBV6-5 and J usage is TRBJ2-7, with 8 bases fitting TRBD2. Germline CDR1 MNHEY, CDR2 SVGAGI. The length of the CDR3 is 14 residues. V trimming: 6 bases; J trimming: 4 bases; junction bases outside the gene matches: 8. Here the CDR3 reads CASSPRGGAYEQYF. The CDR3 nucleotides are TGTGCCAGCAGCCCCCGGGGGGGGGCATACGAGCAGTACTTC.

This rearrangement joins TRBV20-1 to TRBJ2-7; 7 bases are shared with TRBD1. This CDR3 is 11 amino acids long. The ends lost 6 bases at V and 4 bases at J; junction bases unmatched: 3. Germline lookup yields CDR1 DFQATT and CDR2 SNEGSKA (reference sequence). CDR3 amino acids: CSALQGYEQYF. CDR3 in DNA: TGCAGTGCATTACAGGGGTACGAGCAGTACTTC.

V and J are TRBV5-4 and TRBJ2-7, with 12 nucleotides matching TRBD1. With V trimmed by 1 base and J by 10 bases, 9 bases remained unmatched. This CDR3 has 15 residues. Germline V lookup: CDR1 SGHNT, CDR2 YYREEE (reference sequence). CDR3 protein: CASSLRGQGASPQYF. The CDR3 DNA reads TGTGCCAGCAGCTTGCGGGGACAGGGGGCGTCTCCACAGTACTTC.

The V call is TRBV30, the J call TRBJ1-1; D uncertain. V was pared by 0 bases and J by 5 bases, with 10 bases between. Germline V gene lookup returns CDR1 GTSNPN and CDR2 SVGIG (reference sequence). CDR3 length equals 13 residues. DNA for the CDR3: TGTGCCTGGAGTGTACTGTGGGAGACTGAAGCTTTCTTT. This codes for CAWSVLWETEAFF.

This clone has a single count. The chain employs TRBV19 and TRBJ2-7, with 7 bases that match TRBD1. Looked up from germline, CDR1 is LNHDA and CDR2 is SQIVND (reference sequence). This CDR3 region has 14 residues. V shed 5 bases and J 4 bases; nucleotides not matched to a gene: 8. The CDR3 is CASSLTPGGYEQYF. Here the CDR3 DNA reads TGTGCCAGTAGTCTAACCCCAGGGGGATACGAGCAGTACTTC.

This clone was seen a few times. The rearrangement links TRBV7-3 to TRBJ2-7; D unresolved. V lost 1 base and J lost 4, with 8 bases in between. Germline assignment: CDR1 SGHTA and CDR2 FQGTGA. The CDR3 sequence is 13 residues long. The CDR3 sequence: CASSLMPTYEQYF. CDR3 nucleotides: TGTGCCAGCAGCTTAATGCCGACTTACGAGCAGTACTTC.

Here the CDR3 DNA reads TGTGCCAGCTCACCCTCGGGGGGAACAGGTGAAGCTTTCTTT. Residues: CASSPSGGTGEAFF. The chain has TRBV18 and TRBJ1-1; perhaps TRBD1 as D (5 bases). Germline values: CDR1 KGHSH, CDR2 LQKENI. The CDR3 loop spans 14 amino acids. V lost 3 bases to trimming and J lost 7 bases, with 15 bases between them.

The J gene is TRBJ2-5, the V gene TRBV2, with 8 bases fitting TRBD1. The CDR3 is 15 amino acids. Germline values: CDR1 SNHLY, CDR2 FYNNEI. The V segment lost 0 bases and the J segment 7 bases; nucleotides outside the gene matches: 7. CDR3 in amino acids: CASSEADRVTGTQYF. CDR3 DNA sequence: TGTGCCAGCAGTGAAGCGGACAGGGTAACAGGGACCCAGTACTTC.

In its sample, this clone was seen once. The CDR3 reads CAIPDRGRNGYTF. In DNA, the CDR3 is TGTGCCATCCCCGACAGGGGCCGGAATGGCTACACCTTC. This chain uses TRBV10-3 with TRBJ1-2; TRBD1 matches at 8 bases. V was pared by 8 bases and J by 6 bases, with 8 bases of the junction left unmatched. CDR1 and CDR2 (germline): ENHRY, SYGVKD. This CDR3 comprises 13 residues.